The source of this T cell receptor beta chain is a study of regulatory and conventional T cells in RAG deficiency. Germline CDR1 is WNHNN and CDR2 is SYGVQD (reference sequence). The ends were cut back, 6 bases at V and 3 bases at J, with 21 bases in the middle. CDR3 length: 17 residues. Data came from immunoSEQ multiplex PCR; TCRdb stores just in-frame clones and leaves some out. The sample holds some 20,000 clones, approximately 93% seen once. Genomic DNA came from blood conventional CD4+ T cells gated CD25-low CD127-high. This clone was seen more than once but under ten times. The sample was also reused in another study, on regulatory T cells. From that study: Amplification used 52 TRBV primers and 13 TRBJ primers.

Sequenced input: CD4+ T cells sorted from blood. The chain joins TRBV10-1 to TRBJ2-1; a possible D gene is TRBD2 (6 bases). The receptor was isolated from a human donor in good health. The CDR3 DNA reads TGCGCCAGCAGCGACGCATTCGCTAGCGCCCGCTACAATGAGCAGTTCTTC. This translates into CASSDAFASARYNEQFF.